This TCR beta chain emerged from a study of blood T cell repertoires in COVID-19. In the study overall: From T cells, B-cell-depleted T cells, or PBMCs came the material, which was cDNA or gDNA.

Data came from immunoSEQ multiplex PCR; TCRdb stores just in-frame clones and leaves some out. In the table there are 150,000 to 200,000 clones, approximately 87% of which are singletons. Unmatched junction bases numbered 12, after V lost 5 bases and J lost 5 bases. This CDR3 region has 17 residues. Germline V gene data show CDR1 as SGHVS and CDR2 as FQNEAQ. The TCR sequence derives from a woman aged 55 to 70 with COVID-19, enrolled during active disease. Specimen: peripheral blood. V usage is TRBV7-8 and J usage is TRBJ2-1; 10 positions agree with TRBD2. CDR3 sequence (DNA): TGTGCCAGCAGCCCAAAAGGGCGGACTAGCGGAAACAATGAGCAGTTCTTC. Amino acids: CASSPKGRTSGNNEQFF.